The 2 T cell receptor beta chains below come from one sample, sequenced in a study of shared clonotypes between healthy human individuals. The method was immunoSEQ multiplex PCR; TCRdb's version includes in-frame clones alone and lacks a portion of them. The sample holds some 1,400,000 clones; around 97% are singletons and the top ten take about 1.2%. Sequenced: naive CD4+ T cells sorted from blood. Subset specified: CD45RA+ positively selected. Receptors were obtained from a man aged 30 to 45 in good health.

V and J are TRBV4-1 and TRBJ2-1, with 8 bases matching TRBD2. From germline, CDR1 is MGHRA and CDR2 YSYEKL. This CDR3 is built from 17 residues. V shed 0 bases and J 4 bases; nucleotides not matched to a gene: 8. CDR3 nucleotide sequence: TGCGCCAGCAGCCAAGACCCTAAGGGCGGGGGGTACAATGAGCAGTTCTTC. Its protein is CASSQDPKGGGYNEQFF.

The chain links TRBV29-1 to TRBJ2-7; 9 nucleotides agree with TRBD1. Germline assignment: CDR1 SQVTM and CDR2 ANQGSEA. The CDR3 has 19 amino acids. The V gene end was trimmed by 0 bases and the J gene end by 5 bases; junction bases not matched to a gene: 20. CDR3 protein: CSVEDLEGQGSIFPNEQYF. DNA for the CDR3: TGCAGCGTTGAAGACTTAGAGGGACAGGGTTCTATTTTCCCAAACGAGCAGTACTTC.